The 25 T cell receptor beta chains below were found in one sample sequenced in a study of T cell responses to AZD1222 COVID-19 vaccine listed by TCRdb under 2021. Receptor libraries were prepared by the immunoSEQ multiplex PCR assay. The immuneACCESS repertoire file appears here via TCRdb, limited to in-frame rearrangements. These files lack a portion of the clones; in checked studies, under half of the deficit traces to unresolved V genes, and the cause of the others is not known. For this sample the table gives about 92,000 clones, of which 86% were detected only once. Of the sample, roughly 10% is held by the ten largest clones. This specimen's time point label, per the study, means: baseline before first vaccination. The sample here was peripheral blood, taken on day 0 of AZD1222 vaccination. Receptors were obtained from an adult in good health.

The chain is built from TRBV6-6 and TRBJ1-1; no clear D. Trimming shortened V by 5 bases and J by 11 bases, and 18 bases separated the two germline ends. CDR1 and CDR2 from the germline V gene are MNHNY and SVGAGI (reference sequence). The CDR3 has 13 amino acids. The CDR3 sequence is CASSPPGVRAAFF. The CDR3 DNA follows: TGTGCCAGCAGTCCCCCTGGGGTTCGAGCCGCTTTCTTT.

The CDR3: CASSTTGTGGTEAFF. CDR3 nucleotide sequence: TGTGCCAGTAGTACGACCGGGACAGGGGGCACTGAAGCTTTCTTT. The chain recombines TRBV19 with TRBJ1-1; 11 nucleotides align to TRBD1. The CDR3 is made up of 15 amino acids. Germline V gives CDR1 LNHDA, CDR2 SQIVND (reference sequence). Unmatched junction bases numbered 5, after V lost 4 bases and J lost 4 bases.

The chain has TRBV7-2 and TRBJ2-3; D might be TRBD2 (6 bases). The CDR3 length is 15 residues. The germline CDR1 and CDR2 sequences are SGHTA and FQGNSA. V was cut by 3 bases and J by 0 bases, with 10 bases left in between. The CDR3 DNA follows: TGTGCCAGCAGCTTGGAGGGGAGGAGCACAGATACGCAGTATTTT. Translation gives CASSLEGRSTDTQYF.

The V and J genes are TRBV5-4 and TRBJ1-3; 10 nucleotides line up with TRBD1. Trimming removed 3 bases from V and 5 bases from J; junction bases left unmatched: 5. The germline V gene has CDR1 SGHNT and CDR2 YYREEE (reference sequence). The CDR3 covers 15 residues. The CDR3 DNA follows: TGTGCCAGCAGCTCGGGACAGGGGCTGAGAAACACCATATATTTT. Translated, it gives CASSSGQGLRNTIYF.

The chain recombines TRBV4-1 with TRBJ1-5, with unresolved D. Germline V lookup: CDR1 MGHRA, CDR2 YSYEKL. The CDR3 runs to 16 residues. V was cut by 0 bases and J by 9 bases, with 18 bases left in between. CDR3 sequence: CASSQEINVGPRPQHF. As DNA, the CDR3 is TGCGCCAGCAGCCAAGAGATAAACGTGGGCCCGAGGCCCCAGCATTTT.

The chain combines TRBV5-1 with TRBJ2-3; 9 nucleotides match TRBD1. This CDR3 has 14 residues. The germline V gene encodes CDR1 SGHRS and CDR2 YFSETQ. Losses at the gene ends were 4 bases for V and 5 bases for J; bases not matched to a gene: 5. The CDR3 DNA follows: TGCGCCAGCAGCGTACAGGGGGCCCTAGATACGCAGTATTTT. Translation: CASSVQGALDTQYF. Full variable domain (rest looked up from reference TRBV5-1 and TRBJ2-3): KAGVTQTPRYLIKTRGQQVTLSCSPISGHRSVSWYQQTPGQGLQFLFEYFSETQRNKGNFPGRFSGRQFSNSRSEMNVSTLELGDSALYLCASSVQGALDTQYFGPGTRLTVL.

This chain connects TRBV11-2 to TRBJ2-7, with 10 nucleotides matching TRBD2. The CDR3 totals 16 residues. Trimming cost V 3 bases and J 6 bases; bases outside gene matches: 11. Germline V lookup: CDR1 SGHAT, CDR2 FQNNGV. The CDR3 reads CASSLGVAGGVGEQYF. The CDR3 nucleotides are TGTGCCAGCAGCTTGGGCGTAGCGGGGGGCGTTGGCGAGCAGTACTTC.

The rearrangement uses TRBV3-1 (or the pseudogene TRBV3-2) and TRBJ1-2, with TRBD1 matching over 7 bases. The CDR3 length is 15 residues. Germline CDR1 LGHDT, CDR2 YNNKEL (reference sequence). The J segment lost 8 bases and the V segment lost 0 bases, leaving 9 bases of the junction unmatched. In nucleotides, the CDR3 is TGTGCCAGCAGCCAAGATAGGGGGCCTACGAGGGGCTACACCTTC. Residues: CASSQDRGPTRGYTF.

V and J are TRBV30 and TRBJ1-5; D unresolved. The CDR3 has 14 amino acids. The V end lost 2 bases, the J end lost 0 bases, and 8 bases lay between the germline ends. Germline assignment: CDR1 GTSNPN and CDR2 SVGIG (reference sequence). This CDR3 is CAWSKVNSNQPQHF. The DNA of the CDR3 is TGTGCCTGGAGTAAAGTTAATAGCAATCAGCCCCAGCATTTT.

The V gene is TRBV5-1, the J gene TRBJ1-6, with 8 bases aligning to TRBD1. The CDR3 extends over 15 amino acids. Germline lookup yields CDR1 SGHRS and CDR2 YFSETQ. The junction had 7 bases not matched to a gene; V was cut back by 4 bases and J by 7 bases. CDR3 sequence: CASSHRDRNNSPLHF. Here the CDR3 DNA reads TGCGCCAGCAGCCACCGGGACAGGAACAATTCACCCCTCCACTTT. The complete variable domain, with remaining parts taken from reference TRBV5-1 and TRBJ1-6, reads KAGVTQTPRYLIKTRGQQVTLSCSPISGHRSVSWYQQTPGQGLQFLFEYFSETQRNKGNFPGRFSGRQFSNSRSEMNVSTLELGDSALYLCASSHRDRNNSPLHFGNGTRLTVT.

This clone was detected a few times. The V call is TRBV19, the J call TRBJ1-6; no definite D call. CDR3 length: 13 amino acids. V was trimmed by 8 bases and J by 4 bases, leaving 9 bases between them. Germline CDR1 and CDR2: LNHDA and SQIVND (reference sequence). The CDR3 loop is CASSAGYNSPLHF. DNA of the CDR3: TGTGCCAGTTCGGCTGGTTATAATTCACCCCTCCACTTT.

V usage is TRBV5-4 and J usage is TRBJ2-7, with D uncertain. CDR1 SGHNT and CDR2 YYREEE come from the germline V gene (reference sequence). CDR3 length: 11 residues. V was trimmed by 3 bases and J by 4 bases, leaving 5 bases between them. CDR3 sequence reads: CASSSRYEQYF. The CDR3 nucleotides are TGTGCCAGCAGCTCGAGGTACGAGCAGTACTTC.

The gene calls are TRBV4-1 and TRBJ2-5; 9 bases are shared with TRBD1. The CDR3 length is 15 residues. Germline lookup yields CDR1 MGHRA and CDR2 YSYEKL. V was clipped by 2 bases and J by 5 bases; unmatched bases: 6. CDR3 sequence reads: CASSQRQGGDETQYF. The CDR3 DNA reads as TGCGCCAGCAGCCAAAGACAGGGGGGAGATGAGACCCAGTACTTC.

This clone was counted only a few times. This chain connects TRBV19 to TRBJ1-5; no definite D call. Looked up from germline, CDR1 is LNHDA and CDR2 is SQIVND (reference sequence). The CDR3 sequence is 13 residues long. The V and J ends lost 1 base and 7 bases respectively, with 8 bases between them. The DNA for the CDR3 is TGTGCCAGTAGTATAGGGGCAGGACAGCCCCAGCATTTT. Translating it yields CASSIGAGQPQHF.

This chain links TRBV19 with TRBJ1-6, with 9 bases aligning to TRBD1. The CDR3 runs 13 residues. Germline CDR1 reads LNHDA; CDR2 reads SQIVND (reference sequence). V dropped 9 bases and J dropped 8; count of bases not matched to a gene: 5. In nucleotides, the CDR3 is TGTGCCAGCAGAACAGGGGGCGATTCACCCCTCCACTTT. This translates into CASRTGGDSPLHF.

J is TRBJ1-1 and V is TRBV28, with D perhaps TRBD1 (5 bases). The CDR3 consists of 12 residues. CDR1 is MDHEN, CDR2 SYDVKM, per germline. Trimming stripped 6 bases from V and 7 bases from J, with 12 bases between. CDR3 DNA: TGTGCCAGCAGCAGGGACGTAATTGAAGCTTTCTTT. Protein product: CASSRDVIEAFF.

This chain connects TRBV28 to TRBJ1-4; 8 bases map to TRBD1. V gave up 2 bases and J gave up 7 bases; unmatched junction bases: 3. This CDR3 has 14 amino acids. Germline V gene sequence: CDR1 MDHEN, CDR2 SYDVKM. This chain's CDR3 is CASSLLGTGEKLFF. CDR3 coding DNA: TGTGCCAGCAGTTTACTAGGGACAGGTGAAAAACTGTTTTTT.

This CDR3 is CASSLRGNTEAFF. The CDR3 DNA reads TGTGCCAGCAGCTTAAGGGGGAACACTGAAGCTTTCTTT. V usage is TRBV7-9 and J usage is TRBJ1-1; weak D call: TRBD1 (5 bases). V lost 2 bases to trimming and J lost 1 base, with 5 bases between them. This CDR3 comprises 13 residues. CDR1 is SEHNR, CDR2 FQNEAQ, per germline (reference sequence).

The chain is built from TRBV19 and TRBJ1-5, with D possibly matching TRBD1 (5 bases). Per the germline V gene, CDR1 is LNHDA and CDR2 is SQIVND (reference sequence). The V gene lost 5 bases and the J gene lost 5 bases, with 16 bases spanning the gap. The CDR3 is 15 amino acids. CDR3 region: CASSPDSGLDQPQHF. The CDR3 coding sequence is TGTGCCAGTAGTCCCGACAGCGGGTTAGATCAGCCCCAGCATTTT.

The chain joins TRBV2 to TRBJ1-1; 7 nucleotides agree with TRBD1. This CDR3 has 14 residues. CDR1 is SNHLY, CDR2 FYNNEI, per germline. The V gene end was trimmed by 4 bases and the J gene end by 1 base; junction bases not matched to a gene: 3. DNA of the CDR3: TGTGCCAGCAGTGCCCGACAGGGGAACACTGAAGCTTTCTTT. Translation: CASSARQGNTEAFF.

The V call is TRBV18, the J call TRBJ1-4, with 8 bases matching TRBD1. The CDR3 spans 13 residues. V shed 4 bases and J 8 bases; nucleotides not matched to a gene: 3. From germline, CDR1 is KGHSH and CDR2 LQKENI. CDR3 DNA: TGTGCCAGCTCACGGGGACAGGACGAAAAACTGTTTTTT. It yields the protein CASSRGQDEKLFF.

The chain combines TRBV2 with TRBJ1-2; possibly TRBD1 for D (5 bases). Germline V CDR1 and CDR2: SNHLY, FYNNEI. Trimming shortened V by 2 bases and J by 7 bases, and 11 bases separated the two germline ends. The CDR3 is 13 amino acids. CDR3 amino acids: CASSEQGAGGYTF. The CDR3 nucleotides read TGTGCCAGCAGTGAACAAGGGGCTGGTGGCTACACCTTC.

This sequence joins TRBV2 and TRBJ1-6, with D tentatively TRBD1 (5 bases). Trimming shortened V by 6 bases and J by 9 bases, and 18 bases separated the two germline ends. Germline V lookup: CDR1 SNHLY, CDR2 FYNNEI. This CDR3 is built from 15 residues. DNA of the CDR3: TGTGCCAGCAGCGGGGGTGTGTCCAGACGTTCACCCCTCCACTTT. Translation gives CASSGGVSRRSPLHF.

The chain carries TRBV7-3 and TRBJ1-3; D possibly corresponds to TRBD1 (5 bases). The CDR3 is made up of 13 amino acids. V gave up 3 bases and J gave up 2 bases, with 5 bases separating them. Germline loops: CDR1 SGHTA, CDR2 FQGTGA. DNA of the CDR3: TGTGCCAGCAGCTTGACAGCTGGAAACACCATATATTTT. Protein sequence: CASSLTAGNTIYF.

The count of this clone is one. This chain links TRBV7-9 with TRBJ2-7; no firm D call. Per the germline V gene, CDR1 is SEHNR and CDR2 is FQNEAQ (reference sequence). The CDR3 runs to 15 residues. Trimming pared 2 bases from V and 1 base from J, leaving 12 bases between. CDR3 in DNA: TGTGCCAGCAGCTTACCCGGCAGACCTTCCTACGAGCAGTACTTC. Translating gives CASSLPGRPSYEQYF.